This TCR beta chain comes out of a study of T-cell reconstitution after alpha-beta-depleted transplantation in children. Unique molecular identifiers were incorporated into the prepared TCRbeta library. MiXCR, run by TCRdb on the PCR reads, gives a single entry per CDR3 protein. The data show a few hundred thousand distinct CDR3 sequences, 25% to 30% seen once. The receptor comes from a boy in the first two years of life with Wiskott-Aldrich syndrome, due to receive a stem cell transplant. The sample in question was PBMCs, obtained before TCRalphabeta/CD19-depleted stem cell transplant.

The CDR3 DNA sequence: TGTGCCAGCAGTTCGGTCCAGGGGACGCAGTATTTT. This codes for CASSSVQGTQYF. The J gene is TRBJ2-3, the V gene TRBV27, with a weak D call TRBD1 (6 bases). Germline assignment: CDR1 MNHEY and CDR2 SMNVEV (reference sequence). The CDR3 has 12 residues. V gave up 4 bases and J gave up 9 bases, with 11 bases separating them.